A selection of T cell receptor beta chains follows, all from one sample in a study of cytomegalovirus exposure and HLA in healthy donors. Profiled with immunoSEQ multiplex PCR; TCRdb holds only in-frame clones, not every one. The table records 170,000 or so clones, just under 80% of them present only once. Sample: PBMCs. The receptors stem from a woman aged 45-60 years in good health and CMV-seropositive. Each CDR3 is given with its conserved first and last residue. Each record gives: J gene, D gene, clone size, V gene, CDR3 protein, CDR3 DNA. The D gene is left open where the match is weak. Not every row has a clone size; where given, it reads once, few, many or a size class.

TRBJ2-1 TRBD2 - TRBV2 CAGRAGVTYNEQFF TGTGCCGGAAGAGCGGGAGTGACCTACAATGAGCAGTTCTTC
TRBJ1-2 TRBD1 - TRBV30 CAWRPPGTGRYYGYTF TGTGCCTGGAGGCCCCCCGGGACAGGGCGGTATTATGGCTACACCTTC
TRBJ2-7 - - TRBV7-2 CASSLGAGKTYEQYF TGTGCCAGCAGCTTAGGGGCCGGGAAAACCTACGAGCAGTACTTC
TRBJ2-3 TRBD2 - TRBV9 CASSAQLAASTDTQYF TGTGCCAGCAGCGCCCAACTAGCGGCCAGCACAGATACGCAGTATTTT
TRBJ2-7 - - TRBV5-6 CASSPLGQGSYEQYF TGTGCCAGCAGCCCCCTTGGGCAGGGGAGTTACGAGCAGTACTTC
TRBJ1-5 TRBD1 - TRBV7-2 CASSTTGGLDQPQHF TGTGCCAGCAGCACCACAGGGGGCTTGGATCAGCCCCAGCATTTT
TRBJ1-1 TRBD1 - TRBV7-9 CASSPGTGTRGTEAFF TGTGCCAGCAGCCCCGGGACAGGGACCAGGGGCACTGAAGCTTTCTTT
TRBJ2-1 TRBD2 once TRBV10-3 CAISELWPSGGRSSYNEQFF TGTGCCATCAGTGAGTTGTGGCCTAGCGGGGGCCGGAGCTCCTACAATGAGCAGTTCTTC
TRBJ2-5 TRBD1 - TRBV25-1 CASSGRDRAETQYF TGTGCCAGCAGTGGCCGGGACAGGGCTGAGACCCAGTACTTC
TRBJ1-1 TRBD1 - TRBV7-9 CASSTTGSAFF TGTGCCAGCAGTACGACAGGGTCAGCTTTCTTT
TRBJ2-3 TRBD1 - TRBV12-5 CASGLVGPLDRVDTQYF TGTGCTAGTGGTTTGGTGGGGCCCTTGGACAGGGTAGATACGCAGTATTTT
TRBJ2-2 - - TRBV7-3 CASSLMGGPGELFF TGTGCCAGCAGCTTAATGGGGGGACCCGGGGAGCTGTTTTTT
TRBJ2-2 TRBD2 few TRBV27 CASSSPGSGSAGELFF TGTGCCAGCAGTTCCCCCGGGAGCGGGAGTGCCGGGGAGCTGTTTTTT
TRBJ2-5 - - TRBV4-3 CASSQGGGPGETQYF TGCGCCAGCAGCCAAGGCGGTGGTCCGGGAGAGACCCAGTACTTC
TRBJ2-3 - - TRBV10-3 CAISELASDTQYF TGTGCCATCAGTGAGCTAGCGTCCGATACGCAGTATTTT
TRBJ2-7 - - TRBV6-5 CASSSGSFYEQYF TGTGCCAGCAGTTCGGGGAGCTTCTACGAGCAGTACTTC
TRBJ2-1 - - TRBV19 CASSPRGYNEQFF TGTGCCAGTAGCCCAAGAGGGTACAATGAGCAGTTCTTC
TRBJ1-6 TRBD1 - TRBV11-2 CASSLATGGAGLIGSPLHF TGTGCCAGCAGCTTAGCTACAGGGGGCGCTGGGCTTATAGGTTCACCCCTCCACTTT
TRBJ1-4 - - TRBV18 CASLKVGANEKLFF TGTGCCAGCTTAAAGGTGGGAGCTAATGAAAAACTGTTTTTT
TRBJ2-3 - once TRBV28 CAATRGVGSSDTQYF TGTGCGGCTACCCGAGGTGTAGGGAGTTCAGATACGCAGTATTTT
TRBJ1-2 TRBD1 - TRBV19 CASRRGQGAYGYTF TGTGCCAGTAGAAGGGGACAGGGGGCCTATGGCTACACCTTC
TRBJ2-3 TRBD1 - TRBV27 CASRLKDRGADTQYF TGTGCCAGCAGATTAAAGGACAGGGGCGCAGATACGCAGTATTTT
TRBJ2-2 - once TRBV18 CASSPYTGELFF TGTGCCAGCTCACCCTACACCGGGGAGCTGTTTTTT
TRBJ1-1 - once TRBV20-1 CSAGGTEAFF TGCAGTGCCGGCGGCACTGAAGCTTTCTTT
TRBJ2-2 - - TRBV6-4 CASRRDRFTGELFF TGTGCCAGCCGCCGGGATCGGTTCACCGGGGAGCTGTTTTTT
TRBJ1-5 - - TRBV6-6 CASSQGGASNQPQHF TGTGCCAGCTCCCAAGGGGGGGCGAGCAATCAGCCCCAGCATTTT
TRBJ2-3 - once TRBV7-3 CASSRRDSPTDTQYF TGTGCCAGCAGCAGGAGGGACTCTCCCACAGATACGCAGTATTTT
TRBJ2-7 - - TRBV4-3 CASSQDGGRYEQYF TGCGCCAGCAGCCAAGACGGAGGCCGGTACGAGCAGTACTTC
TRBJ1-4 TRBD1 - TRBV5-1 CASSLDGQGYNEKLFF TGCGCCAGCAGCTTGGACGGACAGGGCTATAATGAAAAACTGTTTTTT
TRBJ2-3 - - TRBV15 CATSSRLGGHTDTQYF TGTGCCACCAGCAGCCGCCTCGGCGGACACACAGATACGCAGTATTTT
TRBJ1-4 TRBD1 few TRBV7-9 CASSPGVLGQGGNEKLFF TGTGCCAGCAGCCCCGGCGTACTCGGACAGGGGGGAAATGAAAAACTGTTTTTT
TRBJ2-2 TRBD2 - TRBV11-2 CASSSSGRGAGELFF TGTGCCAGCAGCTCAAGCGGGAGGGGGGCCGGGGAGCTGTTTTTT
TRBJ2-6 - - TRBV5-5 CASSLVLLGARNGANVLTF TGTGCCAGCAGCTTGGTACTATTAGGGGCGCGAAATGGGGCCAACGTCCTGACTTTC
TRBJ2-7 TRBD1 - TRBV7-9 CASSFSTGEYEQYF TGTGCCAGCAGCTTCTCGACAGGGGAGTACGAGCAGTACTTC
TRBJ1-2 TRBD1 - TRBV10-3 CATGGQGAEGYTF TGTGCCACAGGGGGACAGGGGGCGGAAGGCTACACCTTC
TRBJ1-1 - - TRBV29-1 CSGRLQSGTEAFF TGCAGCGGAAGGCTCCAATCAGGGACTGAAGCTTTCTTT
TRBJ2-3 TRBD2 - TRBV11-1 CASSLLGGAGFVDTQYF TGTGCCAGCAGCCTCCTGGGGGGAGCGGGGTTCGTGGATACGCAGTATTTT
TRBJ1-5 - few TRBV6-5 CASSQVYSNQPQHF TGTGCCAGCAGCCAGGTCTATAGCAATCAGCCCCAGCATTTT
TRBJ2-7 - - TRBV19 CASSTAGYEQYF TGTGCCAGTAGTACGGCGGGTTACGAGCAGTACTTC
TRBJ2-7 TRBD2 few TRBV7-3 CASSRLAGAYEQYF TGTGCCAGCAGCCGACTAGCGGGAGCGTACGAGCAGTACTTC
TRBJ1-1 TRBD1 - TRBV5-1 CASKGTGWTEAFF TGCGCCAGTAAAGGGACAGGGTGGACTGAAGCTTTCTTT
TRBJ2-3 - once TRBV6-1 CASTEVGVVTDTQYF TGTGCCAGCACGGAAGTCGGGGTGGTTACAGATACGCAGTATTTT
TRBJ2-2 - - TRBV7-2 CASTFLPGELFF TGTGCCAGCACTTTTCTCCCCGGGGAGCTGTTTTTT
TRBJ1-1 - once TRBV2 CATQGGGDTEAFF TGTGCCACCCAGGGCGGTGGGGACACTGAAGCTTTCTTT
TRBJ1-3 - once TRBV7-2 CASTPVGNTIYF TGTGCCAGTACCCCGGTGGGAAACACCATATATTTT
TRBJ1-6 TRBD1 - TRBV9 CASSLSGQGSSPLHF TGTGCCAGCAGCTTATCCGGACAGGGCAGCTCACCCCTCCACTTT
TRBJ2-1 TRBD2 - TRBV9 CASSTSGSSYNEQFF TGTGCCAGCAGCACTAGCGGGAGCTCCTACAATGAGCAGTTCTTC
TRBJ2-7 TRBD1 - TRBV7-2 CASSLDRDRASYEQYF TGTGCCAGCAGCTTAGATCGGGACAGGGCGTCCTACGAGCAGTACTTC
TRBJ2-1 TRBD2 few TRBV4-2 CASSLTAGVTYNEQFF TGTGCCAGCAGCCTCACAGCGGGGGTAACCTACAATGAGCAGTTCTTC
TRBJ2-5 - - TRBV19 CASSIDRTTPETQYF TGTGCCAGTAGTATAGATAGGACAACCCCGGAGACCCAGTACTTC
TRBJ2-5 TRBD2 - TRBV7-2 CASSLMTSGGYETQYF TGTGCCAGCAGCTTGATGACGAGCGGGGGGTACGAGACCCAGTACTTC